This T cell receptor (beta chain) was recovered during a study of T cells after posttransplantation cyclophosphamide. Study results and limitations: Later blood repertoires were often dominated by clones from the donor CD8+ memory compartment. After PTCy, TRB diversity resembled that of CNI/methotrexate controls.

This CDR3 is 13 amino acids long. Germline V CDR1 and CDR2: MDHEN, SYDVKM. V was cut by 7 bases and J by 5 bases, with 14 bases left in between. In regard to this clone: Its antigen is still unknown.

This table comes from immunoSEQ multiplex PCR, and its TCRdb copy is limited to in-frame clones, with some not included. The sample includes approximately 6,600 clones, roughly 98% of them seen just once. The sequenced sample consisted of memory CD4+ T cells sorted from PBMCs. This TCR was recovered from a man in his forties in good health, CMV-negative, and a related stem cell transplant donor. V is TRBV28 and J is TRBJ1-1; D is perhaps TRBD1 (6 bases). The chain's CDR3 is CASTPQGWTEAFF. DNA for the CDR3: TGTGCCAGCACCCCCCAGGGGTGGACTGAAGCTTTCTTT.